This T cell receptor beta chain was sequenced during a study of cytomegalovirus exposure and HLA in healthy donors. PCR was performed using 60 Vbeta and 13 Jbeta primers. Assay used: immunoSEQ multiplex PCR; TCRdb lists only in-frame clones, some missing. The sample holds 95,000 to 150,000 clones; around 73% are singletons and the top ten take approximately 8.2%. Study findings and constraints: Immune exposure information available was restricted to CMV serostatus. Later work showed greater clonal expansion in HLA-associated TCR beta chains than in equally common others. Rates of TCR association differed by HLA locus in a later analysis, with DRB1 highest and HLA-C lowest.

CDR3 size: 13 residues. Germline values: CDR1 LNHDA, CDR2 SQIVND (reference sequence). V was clipped by 7 bases and J by 1 base, with 10 bases between them. In the case of this clone: Antigen: not known.

V is TRBV19 and J is TRBJ1-1; D is ambiguous. The TCR originated in a woman between 35 and 50 years old in good health and CMV-seropositive. The sequencing input was PBMCs. Written as DNA, the CDR3 is TGTGCCAGTACGTTCGAACAGAACACTGAAGCTTTCTTT. Protein: CASTFEQNTEAFF.